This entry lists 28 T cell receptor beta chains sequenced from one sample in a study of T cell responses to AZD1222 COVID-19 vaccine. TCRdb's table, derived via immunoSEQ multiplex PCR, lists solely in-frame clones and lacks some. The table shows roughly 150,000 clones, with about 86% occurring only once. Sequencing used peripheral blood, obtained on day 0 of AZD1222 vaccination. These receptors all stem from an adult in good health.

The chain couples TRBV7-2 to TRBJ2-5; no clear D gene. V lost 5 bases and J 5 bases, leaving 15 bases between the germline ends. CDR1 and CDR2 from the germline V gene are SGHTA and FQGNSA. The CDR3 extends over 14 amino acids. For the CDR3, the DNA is TGTGCCAGCAGCGTAGACCAGAGAGTCGAGACCCAGTACTTC. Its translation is CASSVDQRVETQYF.

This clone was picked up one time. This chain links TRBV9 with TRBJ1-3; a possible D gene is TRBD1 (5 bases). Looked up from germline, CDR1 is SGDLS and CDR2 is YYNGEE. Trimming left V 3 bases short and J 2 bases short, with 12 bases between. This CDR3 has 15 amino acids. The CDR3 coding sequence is TGTGCCAGCAGCGCCGGACACCCGGCTGGAAACACCATATATTTT. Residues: CASSAGHPAGNTIYF.

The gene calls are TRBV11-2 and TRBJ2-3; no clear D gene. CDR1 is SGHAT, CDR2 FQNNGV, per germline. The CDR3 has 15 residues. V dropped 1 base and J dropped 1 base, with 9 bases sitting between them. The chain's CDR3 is CASSLGGWGTDTQYF. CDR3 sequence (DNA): TGTGCCAGCAGCTTAGGCGGCTGGGGCACAGATACGCAGTATTTT. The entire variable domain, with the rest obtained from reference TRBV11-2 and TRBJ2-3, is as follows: EAGVAQSPRYKIIEKRQSVAFWCNPISGHATLYWYQQILGQGPKLLIQFQNNGVVDDSQLPKDRFSAERLKGVDSTLKIQPAKLEDSAVYLCASSLGGWGTDTQYFGPGTRLTVL.

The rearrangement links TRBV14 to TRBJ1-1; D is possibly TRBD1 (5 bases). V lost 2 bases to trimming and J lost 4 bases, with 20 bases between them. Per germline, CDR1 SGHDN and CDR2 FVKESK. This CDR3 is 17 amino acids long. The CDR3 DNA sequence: TGTGCCAGCAGCCAATCTGCAGGGATTGGTTGGGGCACTGAAGCTTTCTTT. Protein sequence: CASSQSAGIGWGTEAFF. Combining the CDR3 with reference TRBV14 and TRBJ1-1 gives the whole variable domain EAGVTQFPSHSVIEKGQTVTLRCDPISGHDNLYWYRRVMGKEIKFLLHFVKESKQDESGMPNNRFLAERTGGTYSTLKVQPAELEDSGVYFCASSQSAGIGWGTEAFFGQGTRLTVV.

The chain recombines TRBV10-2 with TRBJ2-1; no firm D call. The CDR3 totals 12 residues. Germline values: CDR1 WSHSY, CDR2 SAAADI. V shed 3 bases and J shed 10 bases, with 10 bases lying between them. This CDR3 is CASSDLGREQFF. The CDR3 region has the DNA TGCGCCAGCAGTGATCTTGGGCGGGAGCAGTTCTTC.

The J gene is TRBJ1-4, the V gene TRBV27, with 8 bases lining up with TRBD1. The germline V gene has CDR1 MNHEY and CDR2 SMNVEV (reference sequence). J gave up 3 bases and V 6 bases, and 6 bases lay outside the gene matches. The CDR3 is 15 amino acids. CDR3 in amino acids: CASSRTTGANEKLFF. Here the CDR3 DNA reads TGTGCCAGCAGCCGAACGACAGGGGCTAATGAAAAACTGTTTTTT.

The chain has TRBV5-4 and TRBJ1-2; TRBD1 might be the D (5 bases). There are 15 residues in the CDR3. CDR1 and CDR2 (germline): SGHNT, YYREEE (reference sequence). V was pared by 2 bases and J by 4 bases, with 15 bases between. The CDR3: CASSFPGRPIYGYTF. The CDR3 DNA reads TGTGCCAGCAGCTTTCCGGGACGCCCGATCTATGGCTACACCTTC.

DNA of the CDR3: TGCAGCGTTGGGGGTGGCTACACCTTC. Protein sequence: CSVGGGYTF. The rearrangement joins TRBV29-1 to TRBJ1-2; D is ambiguous. Trimming pared 4 bases from V and 7 bases from J, leaving 4 bases between. CDR1 is SQVTM, CDR2 ANQGSEA, per germline. The CDR3 length is 9 residues.

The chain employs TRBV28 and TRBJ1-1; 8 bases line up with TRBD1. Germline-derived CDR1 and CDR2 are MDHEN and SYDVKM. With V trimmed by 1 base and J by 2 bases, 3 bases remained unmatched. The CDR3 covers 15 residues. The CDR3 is CASSLSGQGNTEAFF. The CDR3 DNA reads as TGTGCCAGCAGTTTATCCGGACAGGGAAACACTGAAGCTTTCTTT.

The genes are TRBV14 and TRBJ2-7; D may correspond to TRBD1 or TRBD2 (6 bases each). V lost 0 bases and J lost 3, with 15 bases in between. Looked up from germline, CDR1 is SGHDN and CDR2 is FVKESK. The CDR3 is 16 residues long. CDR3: CASSQDFQGRLYEQYF. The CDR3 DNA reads TGTGCCAGCAGCCAAGACTTCCAGGGGAGGCTCTACGAGCAGTACTTC.

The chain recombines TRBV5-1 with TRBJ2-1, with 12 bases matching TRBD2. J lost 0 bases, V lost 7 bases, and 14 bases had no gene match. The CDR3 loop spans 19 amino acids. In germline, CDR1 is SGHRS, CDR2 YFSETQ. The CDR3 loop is CASDSSGRVSGSSYNEQFF. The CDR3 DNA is TGCGCCAGCGACTCTAGCGGGAGGGTTTCGGGGAGCTCCTACAATGAGCAGTTCTTC.

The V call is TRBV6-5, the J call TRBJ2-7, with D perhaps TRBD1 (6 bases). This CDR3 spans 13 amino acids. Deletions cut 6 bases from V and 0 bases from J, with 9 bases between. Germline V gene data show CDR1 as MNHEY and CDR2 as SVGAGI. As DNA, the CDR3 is TGTGCCAGCAGCTACAGGGTCTCCTACGAGCAGTACTTC. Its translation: CASSYRVSYEQYF.

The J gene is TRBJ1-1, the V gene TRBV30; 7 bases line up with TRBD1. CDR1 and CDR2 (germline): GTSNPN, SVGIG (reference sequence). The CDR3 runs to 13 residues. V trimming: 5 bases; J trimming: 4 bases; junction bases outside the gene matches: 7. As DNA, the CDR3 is TGTGCCTGGTATAAACAGGGGAGCACTGAAGCTTTCTTT. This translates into CAWYKQGSTEAFF.

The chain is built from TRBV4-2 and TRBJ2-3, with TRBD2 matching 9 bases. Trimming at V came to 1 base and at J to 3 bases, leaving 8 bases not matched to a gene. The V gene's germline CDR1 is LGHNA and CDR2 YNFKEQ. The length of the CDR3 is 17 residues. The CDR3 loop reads CASSQATSAGGTDTQYF. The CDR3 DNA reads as TGTGCCAGCAGCCAAGCTACCAGCGCGGGAGGGACAGATACGCAGTATTTT.

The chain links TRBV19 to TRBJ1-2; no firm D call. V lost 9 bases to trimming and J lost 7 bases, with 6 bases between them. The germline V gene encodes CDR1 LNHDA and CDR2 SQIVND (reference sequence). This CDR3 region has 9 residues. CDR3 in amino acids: CASLCGYTF. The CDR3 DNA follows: TGTGCCAGCCTCTGTGGCTACACCTTC.

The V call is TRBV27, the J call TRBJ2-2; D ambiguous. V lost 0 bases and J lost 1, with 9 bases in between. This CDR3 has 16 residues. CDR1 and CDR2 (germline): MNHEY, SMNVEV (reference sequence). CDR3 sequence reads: CASSLSAGVNTGELFF. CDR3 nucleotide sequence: TGTGCCAGCAGTTTATCAGCAGGTGTGAACACCGGGGAGCTGTTTTTT.

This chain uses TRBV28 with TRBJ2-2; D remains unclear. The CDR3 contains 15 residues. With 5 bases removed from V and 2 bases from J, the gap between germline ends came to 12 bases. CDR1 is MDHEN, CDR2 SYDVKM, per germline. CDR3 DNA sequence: TGTGCCAGCAGTCCCCCTGGGATAAACACCGGGGAGCTGTTTTTT. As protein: CASSPPGINTGELFF.

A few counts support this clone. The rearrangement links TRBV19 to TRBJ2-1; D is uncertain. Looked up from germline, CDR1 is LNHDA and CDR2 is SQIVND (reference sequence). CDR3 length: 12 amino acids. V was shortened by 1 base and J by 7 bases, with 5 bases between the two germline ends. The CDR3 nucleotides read TGTGCCAGTAGTATAGGTGGGAATGAGCAGTTCTTC. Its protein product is CASSIGGNEQFF.

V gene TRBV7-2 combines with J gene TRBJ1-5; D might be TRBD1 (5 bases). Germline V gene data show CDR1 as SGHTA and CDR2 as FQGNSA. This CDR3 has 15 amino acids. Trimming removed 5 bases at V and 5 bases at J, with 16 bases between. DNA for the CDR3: TGTGCCAGCAGCAGTCAGGGTAACAGTGATCAGCCCCAGCATTTT. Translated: CASSSQGNSDQPQHF.

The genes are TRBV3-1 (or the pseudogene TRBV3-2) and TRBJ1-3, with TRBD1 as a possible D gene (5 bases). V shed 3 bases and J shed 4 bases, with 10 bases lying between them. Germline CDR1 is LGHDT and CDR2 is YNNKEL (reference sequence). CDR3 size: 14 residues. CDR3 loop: CASSHGHLGNTIYF. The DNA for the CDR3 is TGTGCCAGCAGCCATGGACATCTCGGAAACACCATATATTTT.

CDR3 loop: CASSLSDNQPQHF. The CDR3 nucleotides read TGTGCCAGCAGCTTGAGTGACAATCAGCCCCAGCATTTT. The chain is built from TRBV11-2 and TRBJ1-5, with D uncertain. This CDR3 comprises 13 residues. The germline V gene has CDR1 SGHAT and CDR2 FQNNGV. Trimming removed 3 bases at V and 3 bases at J, with 6 bases between.

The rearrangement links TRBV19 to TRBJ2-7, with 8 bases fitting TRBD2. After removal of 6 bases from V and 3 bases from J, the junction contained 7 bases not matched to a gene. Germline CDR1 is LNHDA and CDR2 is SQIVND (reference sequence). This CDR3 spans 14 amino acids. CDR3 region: CASRQSGSVYEQYF. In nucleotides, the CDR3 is TGTGCCAGTAGACAGAGCGGGAGCGTCTACGAGCAGTACTTC.

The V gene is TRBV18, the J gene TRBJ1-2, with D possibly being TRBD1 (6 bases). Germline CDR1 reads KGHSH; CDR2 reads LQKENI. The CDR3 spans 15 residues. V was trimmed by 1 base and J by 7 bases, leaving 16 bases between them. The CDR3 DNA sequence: TGTGCCAGCTCACCACGTTCTCAGGGGATGATTGGCTACACCTTC. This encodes CASSPRSQGMIGYTF. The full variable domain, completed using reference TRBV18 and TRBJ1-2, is NAGVMQNPRHLVRRRGQEARLRCSPMKGHSHVYWYRQLPEEGLKFMVYLQKENIIDESGMPKERFSAEFPKEGPSILRIQQVVRGDSAAYFCASSPRSQGMIGYTFGSGTRLTVV.

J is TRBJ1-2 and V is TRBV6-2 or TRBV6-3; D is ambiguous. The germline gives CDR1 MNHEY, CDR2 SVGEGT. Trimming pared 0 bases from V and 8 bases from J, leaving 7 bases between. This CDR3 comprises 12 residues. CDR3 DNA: TGTGCCAGCAGTTACTCGATGGAGGGCTACACCTTC. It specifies CASSYSMEGYTF.

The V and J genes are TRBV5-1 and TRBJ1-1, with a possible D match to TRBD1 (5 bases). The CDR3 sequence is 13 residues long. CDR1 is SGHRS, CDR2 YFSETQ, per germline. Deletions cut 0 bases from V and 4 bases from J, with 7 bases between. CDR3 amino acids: CASSLAGSTEAFF. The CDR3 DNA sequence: TGCGCCAGCAGCTTGGCAGGGTCCACTGAAGCTTTCTTT.

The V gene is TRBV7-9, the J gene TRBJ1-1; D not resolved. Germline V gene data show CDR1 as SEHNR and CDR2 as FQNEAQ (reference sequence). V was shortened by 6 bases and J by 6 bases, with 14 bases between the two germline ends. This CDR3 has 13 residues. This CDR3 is CASSDGRAAEAFF. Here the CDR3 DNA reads TGTGCCAGCAGTGATGGGAGGGCCGCTGAAGCTTTCTTT.

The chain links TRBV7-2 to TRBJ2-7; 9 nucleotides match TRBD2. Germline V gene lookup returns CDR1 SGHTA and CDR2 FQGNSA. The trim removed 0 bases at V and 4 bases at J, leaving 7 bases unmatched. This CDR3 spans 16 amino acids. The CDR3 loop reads CASSLAPSGINYEQYF. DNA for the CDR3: TGTGCCAGCAGCTTAGCTCCTAGCGGGATCAATTACGAGCAGTACTTC.

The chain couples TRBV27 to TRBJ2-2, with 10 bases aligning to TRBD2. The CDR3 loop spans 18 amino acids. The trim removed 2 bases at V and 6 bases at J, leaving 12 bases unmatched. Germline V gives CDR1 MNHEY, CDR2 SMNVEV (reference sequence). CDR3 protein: CASSLGWGLAGAAGELFF. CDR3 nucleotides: TGTGCCAGCAGTTTAGGTTGGGGCCTAGCGGGAGCTGCCGGGGAGCTGTTTTTT.